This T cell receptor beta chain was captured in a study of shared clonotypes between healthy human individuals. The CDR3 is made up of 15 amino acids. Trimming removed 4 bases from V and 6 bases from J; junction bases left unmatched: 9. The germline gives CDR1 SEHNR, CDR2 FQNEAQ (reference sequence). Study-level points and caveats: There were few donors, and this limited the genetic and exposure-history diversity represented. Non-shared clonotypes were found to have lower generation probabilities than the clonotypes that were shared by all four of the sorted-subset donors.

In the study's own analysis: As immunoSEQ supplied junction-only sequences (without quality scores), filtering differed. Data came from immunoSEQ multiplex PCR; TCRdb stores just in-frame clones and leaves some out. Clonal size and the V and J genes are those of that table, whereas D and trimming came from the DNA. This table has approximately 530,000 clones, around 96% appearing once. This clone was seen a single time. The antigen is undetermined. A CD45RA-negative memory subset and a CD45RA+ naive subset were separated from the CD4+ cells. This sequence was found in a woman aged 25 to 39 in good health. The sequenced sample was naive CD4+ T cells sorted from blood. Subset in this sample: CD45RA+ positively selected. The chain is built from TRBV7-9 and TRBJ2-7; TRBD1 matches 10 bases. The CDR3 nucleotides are TGTGCCAGCAGCTGGACGGGACAGGGGTTGGTCGAGCAGTACTTC. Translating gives CASSWTGQGLVEQYF.